Below, 27 T cell receptor beta chains from the same sample are listed, as sequenced in a study of early T cells in non-severe SARS-CoV-2 infection. Via MiXCR, TCRdb re-called the 5' RACE reads, giving one row per CDR3 protein. The table lists roughly 51,000 distinct CDR3 sequences, about 7.8% of them singletons. The sequenced material came from whole blood. The source is an adult who was a healthcare worker with PCR-confirmed SARS-CoV-2 infection or an uninfected control (not recorded which).

This chain joins TRBV12-3 or TRBV12-4 and TRBJ1-3, with 8 bases matching TRBD1. There are 16 residues in the CDR3. Trimming took 5 bases from V and 0 from J; bases not matched to a gene: 6. Here the CDR3 reads CASSPRQGSSGNTIYF. In DNA, the CDR3 is TGTGCCAGCAGTCCCCGACAGGGGAGCTCTGGAAACACCATATATTTT.

This clonotype occurred a few times. V gene TRBV27 combines with J gene TRBJ1-1; D gene unclear. Trimming left V 6 bases short and J 5 bases short, with 16 bases between. Per germline, CDR1 MNHEY and CDR2 SMNVEV (reference sequence). This CDR3 is built from 14 residues. The CDR3: CASSPLTGQTEAFF. CDR3 DNA: TGTGCCAGCAGCCCACTCACGGGTCAGACTGAAGCTTTCTTT.

This clonotype was seen at least ten times. The V and J genes are TRBV12-3 or TRBV12-4 and TRBJ1-2; possible D gene TRBD1, 5 bases. The V end lost 3 bases, the J end lost 6 bases, and 14 bases lay between the germline ends. CDR3 length: 14 amino acids. In nucleotides, the CDR3 is TGTGCCAGCAGTTTGGGCAACAAGGGGCATGGCTACACCTTC. Residues: CASSLGNKGHGYTF.

This clonotype was observed at least ten times. This sequence joins TRBV6-5 and TRBJ2-1; 7 positions match TRBD2. The junction had 7 bases not matched to a gene; V was cut back by 1 base and J by 4 bases. The CDR3 extends over 16 amino acids. CDR1 is MNHEY and CDR2 is SVGAGI in the germline V gene. The DNA for the CDR3 is TGTGCCAGCAGTTACTGGGGGGGAGATTTGTACAATGAGCAGTTCTTC. It encodes CASSYWGGDLYNEQFF.

This clonotype was detected ten times or more. The rearrangement links TRBV20-1 to TRBJ1-1; a possible D gene is TRBD1 (6 bases). Germline lookup yields CDR1 DFQATT and CDR2 SNEGSKA (reference sequence). Trimming removed 2 bases at V and 1 base at J, with 8 bases between. This CDR3 has 13 amino acids. CDR3 in amino acids: CSARLQGNTEAFF. The CDR3 nucleotides are TGCAGTGCTAGACTACAGGGGAACACTGAAGCTTTCTTT.

The J gene is TRBJ2-1, the V gene TRBV4-3; 9 nucleotides match TRBD2. V shed 2 bases, J shed 3 bases, and the junction held 8 bases outside the gene matches. The CDR3 length is 17 residues. Germline V gives CDR1 LGHNA, CDR2 YSLEER. Here the CDR3 DNA reads TGCGCCAGCAGCCAATTGATAGCGGGGGCGAACTACAATGAGCAGTTCTTC. Translated, it gives CASSQLIAGANYNEQFF.

This clonotype was found a few times. The chain links TRBV28 to TRBJ1-6; TRBD1 matches 8 bases. CDR1 MDHEN and CDR2 SYDVKM come from the germline V gene. This CDR3 spans 14 amino acids. V lost 5 bases and J lost 5; bases outside the gene matches: 2. CDR3 DNA: TGTGCCAGCAGTGCGACAGGGGATAATTCACCCCTCCACTTT. Amino acids: CASSATGDNSPLHF.

This clonotype was detected ten times or more. This sequence joins TRBV20-1 and TRBJ2-1; D call uncertain. V shed 4 bases and J shed 3 bases, with 10 bases lying between them. Germline-derived CDR1 and CDR2 are DFQATT and SNEGSKA (reference sequence). The CDR3 covers 13 residues. The CDR3 loop is CSATGEVYNEQFF. CDR3 nucleotide sequence: TGCAGTGCTACCGGAGAGGTCTACAATGAGCAGTTCTTC.

This clonotype was counted between two and nine times. V usage is TRBV27 and J usage is TRBJ2-3, with D possibly being TRBD1 or TRBD2 (5 bases each). The germline V and J ends were trimmed by 2 bases and 12 bases, with 15 bases remaining between them. In germline, CDR1 is MNHEY, CDR2 SMNVEV (reference sequence). CDR3 length: 13 amino acids. CDR3 loop: CASSLAHRDRQYF. The DNA for the CDR3 is TGTGCCAGCAGTTTAGCTCACCGGGACCGCCAGTATTTT.

This clonotype was detected ten times or more. The chain recombines TRBV7-9 with TRBJ1-2, with 10 bases identical to TRBD1. The CDR3 loop spans 16 amino acids. V shed 5 bases, J shed 3 bases, and the junction held 9 bases outside the gene matches. CDR1 is SEHNR and CDR2 is FQNEAQ in the germline V gene (reference sequence). The CDR3 nucleotides read TGTGCCAGCAGCCTGCTGACAGGGGGCCGAGACTATGGCTACACCTTC. Its translation: CASSLLTGGRDYGYTF.

V and J are TRBV5-1 and TRBJ2-3, with a weak D call TRBD2 (5 bases). Germline loops: CDR1 SGHRS, CDR2 YFSETQ. V lost 4 bases to trimming and J lost 9 bases, with 15 bases between them. This CDR3 has 13 amino acids. As DNA, the CDR3 is TGCGCCAGCAGCATGTCGGACTTAGCCACGCAGTATTTT. As protein: CASSMSDLATQYF.

Of note for this clonotype: A much larger clone differs from this one at a single base, so this may be a read error. J is TRBJ1-6 and V is TRBV27, with TRBD1 identical over 8 bases. This CDR3 region has 13 residues. Germline CDR1 and CDR2: MNHEY and SMNVEV (reference sequence). CDR3 DNA sequence: TGTGTCAGCAGTGACAGGGGCCGCTCACCCCTCCACTTT. Translated: CVSSDRGRSPLHF.

This clonotype was counted many times. The chain joins TRBV3-1 to TRBJ1-6; perhaps TRBD1 as D (6 bases). The CDR3 is 14 residues long. Trimming stripped 6 bases from V and 7 bases from J, with 13 bases between. Germline V gives CDR1 LGHDT, CDR2 YNNKEL (reference sequence). The CDR3: CASRPEGDNSPLHF. CDR3 DNA: TGTGCCAGCAGGCCCGAGGGGGACAATTCACCCCTCCACTTT.

This clonotype has only a few counts. The chain is built from TRBV20-1 and TRBJ2-7; the match to TRBD2 covers 13 bases. With 5 bases clipped from V and 6 bases from J, the junction kept 4 bases outside the gene matches. Germline V gene lookup returns CDR1 DFQATT and CDR2 SNEGSKA (reference sequence). The CDR3 sequence is 13 residues long. CDR3 sequence reads: CSAGGLAGIEQYF. The CDR3 region has the DNA TGCAGTGCTGGGGGACTAGCGGGGATCGAGCAGTACTTC.

This rearrangement joins TRBV12-3 or TRBV12-4 to TRBJ2-1, with D hard to call. The CDR3 contains 11 residues. The V end was cut by 3 bases, the J end by 6 bases, with 3 bases between. CDR3 coding DNA: TGTGCCAGCAGTTTCGGCAATGAGCAGTTCTTC. Amino acid sequence: CASSFGNEQFF.

This clonotype was seen repeatedly, ten times or more. The V call is TRBV7-2, the J call TRBJ1-2, with D possibly matching TRBD1 (6 bases). The germline V gene has CDR1 SGHTA and CDR2 FQGNSA. V gave up 5 bases and J gave up 8 bases, with 15 bases separating them. CDR3 length: 13 amino acids. The CDR3 protein is CASSVQGVGGYTF. The CDR3 DNA sequence: TGTGCCAGCAGCGTACAGGGAGTTGGCGGCTACACCTTC.

The chain uses TRBV15 and TRBJ1-1, with TRBD1 matching over 7 bases. The CDR3 covers 16 residues. Losses at the gene ends were 1 base for V and 6 bases for J; bases not matched to a gene: 11. Germline CDR1 and CDR2: LNHNV and YYDKDF (reference sequence). Here the CDR3 reads CATSRGTDRVRAEAFF. The CDR3 DNA follows: TGTGCCACCAGCAGAGGGACAGACAGGGTGAGGGCTGAAGCTTTCTTT.

The V and J genes are TRBV3-1 and TRBJ2-3; 7 bases fit TRBD1. Trimming removed 5 bases from V and 5 bases from J; junction bases left unmatched: 7. The CDR3 length is 14 residues. Germline-derived CDR1 and CDR2 are LGHDT and YNNKEL (reference sequence). The DNA for the CDR3 is TGTGCCAGCAGCAAATACAGGGGCGGAGATACGCAGTATTTT. This gives the protein CASSKYRGGDTQYF.

This clonotype was seen ten or more times. The J gene is TRBJ1-6, the V gene TRBV28; perhaps TRBD1 as D (6 bases). Germline CDR1 is MDHEN and CDR2 is SYDVKM. Trimming shortened V by 2 bases and J by 7 bases, and 12 bases separated the two germline ends. CDR3 size: 15 residues. The CDR3 DNA reads TGTGCCAGCAGTTTAGGGGGCGCCGGGAATTCACCCCTCCACTTT. Translated, it gives CASSLGGAGNSPLHF.

This clonotype was recorded at least ten times. The CDR3 region is CASSKTGGTEAFF. The CDR3 DNA sequence: TGTGCCAGCAGTAAGACAGGGGGTACTGAAGCTTTCTTT. The chain joins TRBV11-3 to TRBJ1-1, with 9 bases lining up with TRBD1. Germline CDR1 SGHNT, CDR2 YENEEA. Unmatched junction bases numbered 4, after V lost 6 bases and J lost 5 bases. The CDR3 is 13 amino acids.

There are many counts of this clonotype. The J gene is TRBJ1-2, the V gene TRBV20-1, with 7 bases fitting TRBD1. CDR1 DFQATT and CDR2 SNEGSKA come from the germline V gene (reference sequence). The CDR3 totals 16 residues. V was clipped by 0 bases and J by 4 bases; unmatched bases: 11. This CDR3 reads CSARDLSQGETYGYTF. DNA of the CDR3: TGCAGTGCTAGAGACCTATCTCAGGGGGAGACCTATGGCTACACCTTC.

This chain links TRBV29-1 with TRBJ1-1; the D is unclear. CDR3 size: 14 residues. Germline-derived CDR1 and CDR2 are SQVTM and ANQGSEA. V was shortened by 7 bases and J by 6 bases, with 21 bases between the two germline ends. CDR3 DNA: TGCAGCGCCTCAATAGGGCGCAACCGCCCTGAAGCTTTCTTT. It specifies CSASIGRNRPEAFF.

This clonotype was observed many times. The chain has TRBV18 and TRBJ1-2, with 8 bases lining up with TRBD1. The CDR3 loop spans 17 amino acids. Trimming cost V 3 bases and J 3 bases; bases outside gene matches: 12. Germline CDR1 KGHSH, CDR2 LQKENI. The CDR3 region is CASSPNPGQGVDYGYTF. In nucleotides, the CDR3 is TGTGCCAGCTCACCGAACCCCGGACAGGGTGTCGACTATGGCTACACCTTC.

V gene TRBV6-1 combines with J gene TRBJ2-6; possibly TRBD2 for D (5 bases). The CDR3 totals 15 residues. Germline V gives CDR1 MNHNS, CDR2 SASEGT. Deletions cut 2 bases from V and 3 bases from J, with 8 bases between. CDR3 DNA sequence: TGTGCCAGCAGTGAAAAGAGGGATGGGGCCAACGTCCTGACTTTC. Protein sequence: CASSEKRDGANVLTF.

This clonotype was counted a few times. The chain employs TRBV20-1 and TRBJ1-4; 8 nucleotides line up with TRBD1. After removal of 1 base from V and 7 bases from J, the junction contained 5 bases not matched to a gene. The CDR3 totals 14 residues. The germline V gene encodes CDR1 DFQATT and CDR2 SNEGSKA (reference sequence). The CDR3 loop is CSARGQGRGEKLFF. The CDR3 DNA reads as TGCAGTGCTAGAGGACAGGGGAGGGGTGAAAAACTGTTTTTT.

This clonotype has more than one count but fewer than ten. The V and J genes are TRBV7-2 and TRBJ1-4; no clear D gene. CDR3 length: 16 amino acids. V lost 2 bases and J lost 5, with 15 bases in between. Germline CDR1 is SGHTA and CDR2 is FQGNSA. The CDR3, as DNA: TGTGCCAGCAGCTTATTATGGGCAGGCTTCAATGAAAAACTGTTTTTT. Translation gives CASSLLWAGFNEKLFF.

This clonotype was counted ten times or more. This CDR3 is CAINPGTADTQYF. CDR3 sequence (DNA): TGTGCCATCAACCCAGGGACAGCAGATACGCAGTATTTT. This sequence joins TRBV10-3 and TRBJ2-3; the match to TRBD1 covers 7 bases. The CDR3 runs to 13 residues. Germline assignment: CDR1 ENHRY and CDR2 SYGVKD. Trimming took 7 bases from V and 4 from J; bases not matched to a gene: 5.